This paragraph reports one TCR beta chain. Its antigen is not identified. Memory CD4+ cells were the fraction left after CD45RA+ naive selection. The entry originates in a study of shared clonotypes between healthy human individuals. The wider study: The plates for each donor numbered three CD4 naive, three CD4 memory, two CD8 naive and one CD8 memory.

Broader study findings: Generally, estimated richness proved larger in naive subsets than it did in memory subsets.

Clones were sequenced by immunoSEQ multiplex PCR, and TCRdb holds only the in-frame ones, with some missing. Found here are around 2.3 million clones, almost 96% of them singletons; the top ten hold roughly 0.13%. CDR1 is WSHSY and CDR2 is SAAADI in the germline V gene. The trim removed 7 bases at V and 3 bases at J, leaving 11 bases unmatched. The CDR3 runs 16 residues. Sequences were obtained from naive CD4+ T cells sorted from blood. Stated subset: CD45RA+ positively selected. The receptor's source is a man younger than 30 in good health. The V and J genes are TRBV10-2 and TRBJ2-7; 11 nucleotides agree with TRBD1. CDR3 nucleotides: TGCGCCAGCACTCTAGGTGGGACAGGGGGTTACTACGAGCAGTACTTC. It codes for CASTLGGTGGYYEQYF.